The 15 T cell receptor beta chains given below trace back to one sample, sequenced in a study of CD8+ T cells in alopecia areata. cDNA prepared by RNA extraction and subsequent reverse transcription served as the template for sequencing. Produced via immunoSEQ multiplex PCR; TCRdb's table is partial and in-frame only. This table has some 170,000 clones, 67% appearing once. The starting material was CD8+ T cells sorted from blood, obtained at week 0. The origin of the receptors is a human donor with alopecia areata.

This chain uses TRBV27 with TRBJ1-1, with 7 bases fitting TRBD1. The V gene's germline CDR1 is MNHEY and CDR2 SMNVEV (reference sequence). The trim removed 6 bases at V and 2 bases at J, leaving 6 bases unmatched. CDR3 length equals 14 residues. The CDR3 spells CASRRQGRNTEAFF. DNA for the CDR3: TGTGCCAGCAGGCGACAGGGCCGAAACACTGAAGCTTTCTTT.

The CDR3: CASSLIHLSTDTQYF. The CDR3 DNA reads TGTGCCAGCAGTTTAATCCACCTTAGCACAGATACGCAGTATTTT. J is TRBJ2-3 and V is TRBV27, with D hard to call. With 2 bases removed from V and 0 bases from J, the gap between germline ends came to 9 bases. From germline, CDR1 is MNHEY and CDR2 SMNVEV (reference sequence). The CDR3 consists of 15 residues.

The chain joins TRBV4-1 to TRBJ2-1; D gene ambiguous. This CDR3 is built from 17 residues. Trimming removed 0 bases from V and 0 bases from J, with 12 bases in between. Germline CDR1 and CDR2: MGHRA and YSYEKL. In DNA form, the CDR3 reads TGCGCCAGCAGCCAAGACATTGACCGAAACTCCTACAATGAGCAGTTCTTC. Amino acid sequence: CASSQDIDRNSYNEQFF.

This sequence joins TRBV23-1 and TRBJ1-2; D gene uncertain. TRBV23-1 is known as an ORF, though its function is uncertain. CDR3 length equals 17 residues. Trimming stripped 2 bases from V and 1 base from J, with 17 bases between. The CDR3, as DNA: TGCGCCAGCAGTCAAGGCAGGACGCCGTCCCATAACTATGGCTACACCTTC. Amino acid sequence: CASSQGRTPSHNYGYTF.

This chain connects TRBV13 to TRBJ2-7; TRBD1 agrees at 7 bases. The CDR3 consists of 16 residues. The trim removed 2 bases at V and 4 bases at J, leaving 11 bases unmatched. CDR1 is PRHDT and CDR2 is FYEKMQ in the germline V gene (reference sequence). The CDR3 DNA is TGTGCCAGCAGCTTACGCCCCGGACAGGTTCATTACGAGCAGTACTTC. Its translation is CASSLRPGQVHYEQYF.

The genes are TRBV30 and TRBJ1-5; 8 bases agree with TRBD1. The CDR3 loop spans 15 amino acids. Trimming cost V 5 bases and J 5 bases; bases outside gene matches: 11. In germline, CDR1 is GTSNPN, CDR2 SVGIG (reference sequence). The CDR3 DNA sequence: TGTGCCTGGCAGTCCCGACAGGGGATCGATCAGCCCCAGCATTTT. Translated: CAWQSRQGIDQPQHF.

The V call is TRBV13, the J call TRBJ2-2; 7 bases match TRBD1. The CDR3 loop spans 12 amino acids. From germline, CDR1 is PRHDT and CDR2 FYEKMQ (reference sequence). The ends lost 5 bases at V and 11 bases at J; junction bases unmatched: 5. This chain's CDR3 is CASSLTGKELFF. DNA for the CDR3: TGTGCCAGCAGCCTGACAGGGAAAGAGCTGTTTTTT.

V is TRBV29-1 and J is TRBJ1-5, with 8 bases that match TRBD1. The CDR3 is made up of 13 amino acids. Germline V gene lookup returns CDR1 SQVTM and CDR2 ANQGSEA. V shed 3 bases and J 7 bases; nucleotides not matched to a gene: 5. The CDR3 DNA sequence: TGCAGCGTTGAGTCAGGGGGCGAACAGCCCCAGCATTTT. It specifies CSVESGGEQPQHF.

The chain carries TRBV11-2 and TRBJ1-2; D perhaps matches TRBD1 (5 bases). The CDR3 spans 13 residues. Germline-derived CDR1 and CDR2 are SGHAT and FQNNGV. Trimming cost V 1 base and J 6 bases, with 9 bases left between them. The CDR3: CASSLAGTDGYTF. The DNA for the CDR3 is TGTGCCAGCAGCTTAGCTGGGACCGATGGCTACACCTTC.

The genes are TRBV13 and TRBJ1-1, with D unclear. The CDR3 runs to 14 residues. V was trimmed by 4 bases and J by 7 bases, leaving 16 bases between them. The germline CDR1 and CDR2 sequences are PRHDT and FYEKMQ (reference sequence). The DNA for the CDR3 is TGTGCCAGCAGCTGGGCCGATGGGAGGGTTGAAGCTTTCTTT. As protein: CASSWADGRVEAFF.

This clone was recorded a few times. The gene calls are TRBV7-6 and TRBJ2-2; D uncertain. The germline V gene has CDR1 SGHVS and CDR2 FNYEAQ. The CDR3 has 15 amino acids. Trimming removed 4 bases at V and 7 bases at J, with 16 bases between. CDR3 in amino acids: CASSSKDPSLGELFF. The CDR3 region has the DNA TGTGCCAGCAGCTCCAAAGACCCCTCCCTCGGGGAGCTGTTTTTT.

This clone was recorded a few times. The V and J genes are TRBV5-6 and TRBJ1-2; D may be TRBD1 (5 bases). The length of the CDR3 is 15 residues. CDR1 and CDR2 from the germline V gene are SGHDT and YYEEEE. Trimming removed 4 bases from V and 2 bases from J, with 15 bases in between. CDR3 bases: TGTGCCAGCAGCCCGGGAGGTACAGGCAACTATGGCTACACCTTC. Its translation: CASSPGGTGNYGYTF.

The chain combines TRBV15 with TRBJ1-5; D gene unclear. From germline, CDR1 is LNHNV and CDR2 YYDKDF (reference sequence). Trimming stripped 5 bases from V and 3 bases from J, with 17 bases between. This CDR3 spans 16 amino acids. The DNA of the CDR3 is TGTGCCACCAGCCCTTCTCCGGGGAGAGTCAATCAGCCCCAGCATTTT. It specifies CATSPSPGRVNQPQHF.

V gene TRBV6-5 combines with J gene TRBJ1-2; 9 positions match TRBD1. V gave up 6 bases and J gave up 3 bases; unmatched junction bases: 8. The CDR3 runs to 15 residues. Germline CDR1 is MNHEY and CDR2 is SVGAGI. The CDR3: CASSAQDRGDYGYTF. DNA of the CDR3: TGTGCCAGCAGCGCACAAGACAGGGGGGACTATGGCTACACCTTC.

This chain uses TRBV5-1 with TRBJ2-3; D remains ambiguous. Germline loops: CDR1 SGHRS, CDR2 YFSETQ. V lost 0 bases and J lost 6, with 11 bases in between. The length of the CDR3 is 14 residues. Here the CDR3 reads CASSLDFSPDTQYF. The CDR3 bases are TGCGCCAGCAGCTTGGATTTTAGCCCGGATACGCAGTATTTT. The full variable domain, rest sourced from reference TRBV5-1 and TRBJ2-3, is KAGVTQTPRYLIKTRGQQVTLSCSPISGHRSVSWYQQTPGQGLQFLFEYFSETQRNKGNFPGRFSGRQFSNSRSEMNVSTLELGDSALYLCASSLDFSPDTQYFGPGTRLTVL.